This is a list of T cell receptor beta chains from one sample in a study of naive and memory T cell subsets. MiXCR, applied by TCRdb to the UMI-ligation and nested PCR reads, yields one record per CDR3 protein. Here the sample spans approximately 140,000 distinct CDR3 sequences, 15% to 20% being singletons. Sample: naive CD4+ T cells from blood. The receptors come from a human donor in good health. CDR3s include the opening cysteine and the closing phenylalanine or tryptophan. A D gene is named only where the DNA matches it firmly. Some rows mark clone size as missing; the rest say once, few, many or name a class of expanded clone.

v_call,d_call,j_call,clone_size,cdr3_nt,cdr3_aa
TRBV3-1,-,TRBJ1-1,few,TGTGCCAGCAGCCAAACCAGGGGTGAAGCTTTCTTT,CASSQTRGEAFF
TRBV12-3/TRBV12-4,-,TRBJ1-4,many,TGTGCCAGCAGTGCCCGAGATGAAAAACTGTTTTTT,CASSARDEKLFF
TRBV20-1,TRBD1,TRBJ1-4,-,TGCAGTGCTAGAGGAACAGGGGGCAGTGAAAAACTGTTTTTT,CSARGTGGSEKLFF
TRBV12-3/TRBV12-4,-,TRBJ2-3,-,TGTGCCAGCAGGCCCTTCGGGACGGTAGACACAGATACGCAGTATTTT,CASRPFGTVDTDTQYF
TRBV20-1,-,TRBJ2-3,many,TGCAGTGCAGTGAATCCGGGGAGCTCCACAGATACGCAGTATTTT,CSAVNPGSSTDTQYF
TRBV6-5,TRBD1,TRBJ2-1,few,TGTGCCAGCAGATCCCCCCCGGGACAGGGAGACAATGAGCAGTTCTTC,CASRSPPGQGDNEQFF
TRBV12-3/TRBV12-4,TRBD1,TRBJ1-2,few,TGTGCCAGCAGTAGGGGGACAGGACAGGGAAACTATGGCTACACCTTC,CASSRGTGQGNYGYTF
TRBV18,-,TRBJ2-3,few,TGTGCCAGCTCACCATCGATCAGGGATACGCAGTATTTT,CASSPSIRDTQYF
TRBV18,-,TRBJ2-7,-,TGTGCCAGCTCACCCGGTGGGGGCAGGGTGAACGAGCAGTACTTC,CASSPGGGRVNEQYF
TRBV27,-,TRBJ1-6,few,TGTGCCAGCAGTTTTAAGGGCTATAATTCACCCCTCCACTTT,CASSFKGYNSPLHF
TRBV30,TRBD2,TRBJ2-2,-,TGTGCCTGTAGCGGGAGGGCCTTTCCCCGGTTCGCGAACACCGGGGAGCTGTTTTTT,CACSGRAFPRFANTGELFF
TRBV7-2,-,TRBJ1-5,-,TGTGCCAGCAGCGCTCGGAGCAATCAGCCCCAGCATTTT,CASSARSNQPQHF
TRBV29-1,-,TRBJ2-7,few,TGCAGCGTTGATGTGGGGGGAACCTACGAGCAGTACTTC,CSVDVGGTYEQYF
TRBV5-1,-,TRBJ1-5,-,TGCACCAGCAGCTTGGGCGGGGAAACGCCCCAGCATTTT,CTSSLGGETPQHF
TRBV2,TRBD2,TRBJ2-7,few,TGTGCCAGCAGTGGGACCGGGACTAGCGGTCTCGAGCAGTACTTC,CASSGTGTSGLEQYF
TRBV7-9,-,TRBJ2-5,few,TGTGCCAGCAGCTTAATGATGACGGCGAGCCAAGAGACCCAGTACTTC,CASSLMMTASQETQYF
TRBV4-1,-,TRBJ2-3,few,TGCGCCAGCAGCCAAGATCCGAGACAGCGGTCAGATACGCAGTATTTT,CASSQDPRQRSDTQYF
TRBV27,TRBD2,TRBJ2-7,few,TGTGCCAGCACCCCTCTAGCGGGATGCACGTCCTACGAGCAGTACTTC,CASTPLAGCTSYEQYF
TRBV2,-,TRBJ1-5,-,TGTGCCAGCAGTGACTCGACACTTAGCAATCAGCCCCAGCATTTT,CASSDSTLSNQPQHF
TRBV3-1,-,TRBJ2-1,few,TGTGCCAGCAGCCAAGGCACCGGGGGCTCCTACAATGAGCAGTTCTTC,CASSQGTGGSYNEQFF
TRBV20-1,-,TRBJ1-5,-,TGCAGTGCTAGTTCGAGCAATCAGCCCCAGCATTTT,CSASSSNQPQHF
TRBV12-5,TRBD2,TRBJ2-7,-,TGTGCTAGTGGTTGGGCCCTCTCAGCGGGAGGGCCCCACGAGCAGTACTTC,CASGWALSAGGPHEQYF
TRBV28,-,TRBJ2-7,many,TGTGCCAGCAGGCAGAGGAAAAGGGCACAGTCCTACGAGCAGTACTTC,CASRQRKRAQSYEQYF
TRBV2,-,TRBJ2-5,-,TGTGCCAGCAAGGATAGCGGTAACCAAGAGACCCAGTACTTC,CASKDSGNQETQYF
TRBV6-6,-,TRBJ2-1,few,TGTGCCAGCAGCCTAGAGCGGGAGCAGTTCTTC,CASSLEREQFF